Sequencing of this TCR beta chain was carried out in a study of neoadjuvant nivolumab and ipilimumab in lung cancer. About the study: Patients got nivolumab 3 mg/kg on days 1, 15 and 29; combination added ipilimumab 1 mg/kg day 1.

CDR1 and CDR2 (germline): SGHKS, YYEKEE (reference sequence). The CDR3 spans 12 residues. Trimming stripped 0 bases from V and 13 bases from J, with 14 bases between. Remarks on this clone: Its target is unknown.

Study-level findings and limits: TCR richness and clonality were higher in tumors than adjacent uninvolved lung. Pathologic regression was not significantly tied to TCR clonality. Only two of four nivolumab-treated tumors gained richness and clonality by surgery.

This table comes from immunoSEQ multiplex PCR, and its TCRdb copy is limited to in-frame clones, with some not included. The sample comprises roughly 20,000 clones, over 70% of which are singletons, and roughly 9.1% rests with the top ten. The sample here was tumor tissue, taken after neoadjuvant nivolumab, alone or with ipilimumab, at or shortly before surgery. The V call is TRBV5-5, the J call TRBJ2-7; D remains ambiguous. This TCR was sampled from an adult with non-small cell lung cancer. CDR3 protein: CASSLEAIPFYF. CDR3 nucleotides: TGTGCCAGCAGCTTGGAAGCGATACCGTTCTACTTC.